The 29 T cell receptor beta chains presented below share a single source sample, sequenced in a study of shared T cell receptors in the human thymus (dated by TCRdb to the early 2020s). Libraries were built with the immunoSEQ multiplex PCR assay. As stored in TCRdb, this immuneACCESS dataset retains in-frame rearrangements with V and J assigned. A fraction of the clones does not appear; measured against another copy, unresolved V genes explain less than half of the discrepancy, and the remainder lacks a known reason. This sample holds 700,000 to 750,000 clones; approximately 85% were observed only once. The top ten hold about 0.0098% of the sample. In addition, the sample was reused for a study of human thymus T cells.

Sequenced material: thymocytes. The receptor set was obtained from a girl under three years old with a congenital heart defect. Donor details come from another sample of the same person, matched by shared clones.

V is TRBV9 and J is TRBJ2-7; possible D gene TRBD2, 7 bases. The CDR3 has 16 residues. Trimming left V 0 bases short and J 0 bases short, with 13 bases between. The V gene's germline CDR1 is SGDLS and CDR2 YYNGEE. This CDR3 is CASSVVGGAPSYEQYF. CDR3 nucleotide sequence: TGTGCCAGCAGCGTAGTAGGGGGGGCGCCCTCCTACGAGCAGTACTTC.

The CDR3 DNA follows: TGTGCCAGCAGTTACTCGGGGGCTAGCGGGGGAGAGACCCAGTACTTC. Protein product: CASSYSGASGGETQYF. The chain uses TRBV6-5 and TRBJ2-5, with 10 bases lining up with TRBD2. The CDR3 runs to 16 residues. CDR1 and CDR2 from the germline V gene are MNHEY and SVGAGI. V trimming: 0 bases; J trimming: 4 bases; junction bases outside the gene matches: 5.

The genes are TRBV11-2 and TRBJ2-3; D gene unclear. CDR3 size: 17 residues. V lost 5 bases and J 5 bases, leaving 23 bases between the germline ends. CDR1 and CDR2 (germline): SGHAT, FQNNGV. CDR3 amino acids: CASSKAAGNRYRDTQYF. CDR3 in DNA: TGTGCCAGCAGCAAAGCCGCTGGTAATCGGTATAGAGATACGCAGTATTTT.

J is TRBJ2-6 and V is TRBV19; a possible D gene is TRBD1 (6 bases). CDR1 and CDR2 from the germline V gene are LNHDA and SQIVND (reference sequence). The CDR3 totals 18 residues. Between the trimmed V and J ends, which lost 5 bases and 2 bases, there was a span of 19 bases. The CDR3 sequence: CASSPWDTSEAGANVLTF. The CDR3 bases are TGTGCCAGTAGTCCGTGGGACACGAGCGAGGCTGGGGCCAACGTCCTGACTTTC.

V is TRBV19 and J is TRBJ1-6, with TRBD1 matching over 7 bases. Per germline, CDR1 LNHDA and CDR2 SQIVND (reference sequence). V lost 5 bases, J lost 8 bases, and 15 bases stayed unmatched. This CDR3 spans 17 amino acids. In DNA, the CDR3 is TGTGCCAGTAGTGGGGGCCACAGGGGAATGTTCGATTCACCCCTCCACTTT. Its protein product is CASSGGHRGMFDSPLHF.

This clone has only one observation. The rearrangement uses TRBV7-2 and TRBJ2-2, with D possibly being TRBD1 (5 bases). Germline CDR1 SGHTA, CDR2 FQGNSA. This CDR3 is built from 14 residues. V dropped 6 bases and J dropped 3 bases, with 11 bases sitting between them. The CDR3 sequence is CASRATDYTGELFF. The DNA for the CDR3 is TGTGCCAGCAGGGCGACAGACTACACCGGGGAGCTGTTTTTT.

This clone appeared once. The chain combines TRBV7-9 with TRBJ2-5; TRBD1 agrees at 9 bases. J lost 4 bases, V lost 0 bases, and 6 bases had no gene match. The length of the CDR3 is 16 residues. CDR1 SEHNR and CDR2 FQNEAQ come from the germline V gene (reference sequence). The CDR3 protein is CASSLAQGQGLETQYF. The CDR3, as DNA: TGTGCCAGCAGCTTAGCCCAGGGACAGGGTTTAGAGACCCAGTACTTC. Combining the CDR3 with reference TRBV7-9 and TRBJ2-5 gives the whole variable domain DTGVSQNPRHKITKRGQNVTFRCDPISEHNRLYWYRQTLGQGPEFLTYFQNEAQLEKSRLLSDRFSAERPKGSFSTLEIQRTEQGDSAMYLCASSLAQGQGLETQYFGPGTRLLVL.

V is TRBV7-2 and J is TRBJ2-3; 8 positions agree with TRBD2. Germline-derived CDR1 and CDR2 are SGHTA and FQGNSA. The length of the CDR3 is 15 residues. Trimming removed 5 bases from V and 6 bases from J; junction bases left unmatched: 10. The CDR3 region is CASSSLRGGRDTQYF. In nucleotides, the CDR3 is TGTGCCAGCAGCAGCCTACGGGGGGGCCGTGATACGCAGTATTTT.

The rearrangement links TRBV5-6 to TRBJ1-4; 7 bases fit TRBD1. V lost 5 bases to trimming and J lost 6 bases; unmatched junction nucleotides: 10. The CDR3 covers 15 residues. Germline assignment: CDR1 SGHDT and CDR2 YYEEEE. CDR3 in DNA: TGTGCCAGCAGATATCATTGGACAGGATATGAAAAACTGTTTTTT. This sequence encodes CASRYHWTGYEKLFF.

This clone was seen more than once but under ten times. The V call is TRBV27, the J call TRBJ1-2, with D maybe TRBD1 (6 bases). This CDR3 spans 18 amino acids. Germline V gene sequence: CDR1 MNHEY, CDR2 SMNVEV (reference sequence). V was shortened by 5 bases and J by 0 bases, with 22 bases between the two germline ends. CDR3 sequence reads: CASSPQGRATLANYGYTF. CDR3 coding DNA: TGTGCCAGCAGTCCCCAGGGGAGGGCAACCTTAGCTAACTATGGCTACACCTTC.

This chain joins TRBV5-6 and TRBJ2-7; 8 nucleotides match TRBD2. Trimming at V came to 0 bases and at J to 2 bases, leaving 4 bases not matched to a gene. In germline, CDR1 is SGHDT, CDR2 YYEEEE. The CDR3 covers 15 residues. The CDR3 coding sequence is TGTGCCAGCAGCTTGGCCGGGACTAGTACCTACGAGCAGTACTTC. This translates into CASSLAGTSTYEQYF.

The chain combines TRBV4-1 with TRBJ1-2; perhaps TRBD1 as D (5 bases). This CDR3 spans 14 amino acids. The ends were cut back, 4 bases at V and 0 bases at J, with 9 bases in the middle. Germline CDR1 MGHRA, CDR2 YSYEKL. The CDR3 protein is CASSPQGTNYGYTF. The CDR3 DNA reads TGCGCCAGCAGCCCCCAGGGAACTAACTATGGCTACACCTTC.

V usage is TRBV9 and J usage is TRBJ1-3; maybe TRBD1 (6 bases). The germline V gene encodes CDR1 SGDLS and CDR2 YYNGEE. CDR3 size: 16 residues. The V gene lost 3 bases and the J gene lost 3 bases, with 16 bases spanning the gap. In DNA form, the CDR3 reads TGTGCCAGCAGCGCCGCCGACAGGTCGTTTGGAAACACCATATATTTT. As protein: CASSAADRSFGNTIYF. The variable domain in full, with the rest retrieved from reference TRBV9 and TRBJ1-3, is DSGVTQTPKHLITATGQRVTLRCSPRSGDLSVYWYQQSLDQGLQFLIQYYNGEERAKGNILERFSAQQFPDLHSELNLSSLELGDSALYFCASSAADRSFGNTIYFGEGSWLTVV.

This chain connects TRBV14 to TRBJ2-3; perhaps TRBD2 as D (5 bases). The germline CDR1 and CDR2 sequences are SGHDN and FVKESK. There are 16 residues in the CDR3. V gave up 4 bases and J gave up 6 bases, with 20 bases separating them. CDR3 nucleotides: TGTGCCAGCAGCCCCCTCCTAGCCTCCCCGGGGGATACGCAGTATTTT. This gives the protein CASSPLLASPGDTQYF.

There are a few counts of this clone. The V call is TRBV11-2, the J call TRBJ2-7, with 10 nucleotides matching TRBD2. From germline, CDR1 is SGHAT and CDR2 FQNNGV. CDR3 length: 19 amino acids. Trimming at V came to 1 base and at J to 0 bases, leaving 12 bases not matched to a gene. CDR3 nucleotide sequence: TGTGCCAGCAGCTTAGTTTCCCTAGCGGGGGACCGGAGCTCCTACGAGCAGTACTTC. Its protein product is CASSLVSLAGDRSSYEQYF.

The chain carries TRBV5-1 and TRBJ1-1; tentatively, D is TRBD1 (5 bases). The germline V gene encodes CDR1 SGHRS and CDR2 YFSETQ. This CDR3 has 17 residues. The germline V and J ends were trimmed by 0 bases and 1 base, with 16 bases remaining between them. The CDR3 region has the DNA TGCGCCAGCAGCTTGGCCGAAGGTGGGGGGGAGAACACTGAAGCTTTCTTT. Translation gives CASSLAEGGGENTEAFF.

The chain couples TRBV2 to TRBJ2-5; 7 nucleotides agree with TRBD1. The germline CDR1 and CDR2 sequences are SNHLY and FYNNEI. J was trimmed by 0 bases and V by 6 bases; bases with no gene match: 7. The CDR3 spans 15 residues. CDR3 loop: CASSADRANQETQYF. DNA of the CDR3: TGTGCCAGCAGCGCCGACAGGGCCAACCAAGAGACCCAGTACTTC.

This chain uses TRBV2 with TRBJ1-2; D gene uncertain. V was trimmed by 6 bases and J by 8 bases, leaving 16 bases between them. This CDR3 has 13 residues. Germline CDR1 reads SNHLY; CDR2 reads FYNNEI. The CDR3 sequence is CASRRREAGGYTF. CDR3 in DNA: TGTGCCAGCAGGAGGCGAGAAGCGGGCGGCTACACCTTC.

The chain links TRBV9 to TRBJ2-2, with TRBD1 identical over 8 bases. The CDR3 extends over 19 amino acids. Losses at the gene ends were 0 bases for V and 4 bases for J; bases not matched to a gene: 14. CDR1 SGDLS and CDR2 YYNGEE come from the germline V gene. CDR3 sequence: CASSVVLGPTGDSTGELFF. The CDR3 coding sequence is TGTGCCAGCAGCGTAGTTCTTGGACCGACAGGGGACAGCACCGGGGAGCTGTTTTTT.

V usage is TRBV7-9 and J usage is TRBJ2-5, with TRBD2 as a possible D gene (6 bases). The CDR3 consists of 17 residues. CDR1 is SEHNR, CDR2 FQNEAQ, per germline (reference sequence). Trimming left V 5 bases short and J 5 bases short, with 24 bases between. The CDR3, as DNA: TGTGCCAGCAGCCCCCACAATGTACGGGGGAAGGGGGAGACCCAGTACTTC. It is translated as CASSPHNVRGKGETQYF.

The V gene is TRBV28, the J gene TRBJ1-1; tentatively, D is TRBD1 (6 bases). There are 16 residues in the CDR3. Germline CDR1 and CDR2: MDHEN and SYDVKM. V was trimmed by 7 bases and J by 0 bases, leaving 18 bases between them. Here the CDR3 reads CASTDAPGHLNTEAFF. CDR3 in DNA: TGTGCCAGCACCGATGCCCCGGGACACCTGAACACTGAAGCTTTCTTT.

The chain has TRBV10-3 and TRBJ2-7; maybe TRBD1 (6 bases). The V gene lost 2 bases and the J gene lost 0 bases, with 14 bases spanning the gap. From germline, CDR1 is ENHRY and CDR2 SYGVKD. The CDR3 totals 16 residues. The CDR3 protein is CAISEHRAKSSYEQYF. The CDR3 DNA reads TGTGCCATCAGTGAGCACAGGGCTAAAAGCTCCTACGAGCAGTACTTC.

V gene TRBV27 combines with J gene TRBJ1-1, with TRBD1 matching over 9 bases. Germline loops: CDR1 MNHEY, CDR2 SMNVEV (reference sequence). The V gene end was trimmed by 4 bases and the J gene end by 0 bases; junction bases not matched to a gene: 3. The CDR3 covers 15 residues. CDR3 amino acids: CASSYGTGLNTEAFF. The CDR3 region has the DNA TGTGCCAGCAGTTACGGGACAGGGCTGAACACTGAAGCTTTCTTT.

The V and J genes are TRBV5-1 and TRBJ1-2; 10 bases agree with TRBD1. Trimming at V came to 0 bases and at J to 6 bases, leaving 8 bases not matched to a gene. Germline values: CDR1 SGHRS, CDR2 YFSETQ. This CDR3 region has 16 residues. CDR3 nucleotides: TGCGCCAGCAGCTTGGGGGGGGACAGGGGTTTTGATGGCTACACCTTC. Its translation: CASSLGGDRGFDGYTF.

The chain carries TRBV7-9 and TRBJ2-1; a possible D gene is TRBD2 (5 bases). Between the trimmed V and J ends, which lost 6 bases and 13 bases, there was a span of 10 bases. This CDR3 has 10 residues. Germline V CDR1 and CDR2: SEHNR, FQNEAQ (reference sequence). CDR3: CASSRDGQFF. The CDR3 DNA sequence: TGTGCCAGCAGTCGGGATGGTCAGTTCTTC. The full variable domain, its missing parts supplied by reference TRBV7-9 and TRBJ2-1, is DTGVSQNPRHKITKRGQNVTFRCDPISEHNRLYWYRQTLGQGPEFLTYFQNEAQLEKSRLLSDRFSAERPKGSFSTLEIQRTEQGDSAMYLCASSRDGQFFGPGTRLTVL.

The rearrangement uses TRBV2 and TRBJ1-2; D is possibly TRBD1 (5 bases). This CDR3 has 12 amino acids. Germline assignment: CDR1 SNHLY and CDR2 FYNNEI. Trimming removed 4 bases at V and 5 bases at J, with 8 bases between. The CDR3 spells CASSGGPYGYTF. CDR3 DNA: TGTGCCAGCAGTGGGGGCCCATATGGCTACACCTTC.

The V gene is TRBV5-6, the J gene TRBJ1-1; a weak D match, TRBD1 (6 bases). The CDR3 has 15 amino acids. Between the trimmed V and J ends, which lost 5 bases and 1 base, there was a span of 15 bases. Germline V CDR1 and CDR2: SGHDT, YYEEEE. The CDR3 DNA follows: TGTGCCAGCAGATACAGAACAGGGACGAACACTGAAGCTTTCTTT. This codes for CASRYRTGTNTEAFF.

This clone was counted once. The chain employs TRBV4-1 and TRBJ2-3, with D unresolved. Per the germline V gene, CDR1 is MGHRA and CDR2 is YSYEKL. The CDR3 contains 17 residues. Trimming shortened V by 1 base and J by 2 bases, and 16 bases separated the two germline ends. CDR3 DNA: TGCGCCAGCAGCCAAGCGTGGCCTAGTATAGTCACAGATACGCAGTATTTT. Protein product: CASSQAWPSIVTDTQYF.

This clone was found once. The J gene is TRBJ1-5, the V gene TRBV27; weak D call: TRBD1 (5 bases). V was cut by 5 bases and J by 4 bases, with 18 bases left in between. Germline V gene lookup returns CDR1 MNHEY and CDR2 SMNVEV (reference sequence). This CDR3 spans 16 amino acids. The CDR3 reads CASSPGGKTDNQPQHF. CDR3 bases: TGTGCCAGCAGTCCCGGGGGTAAGACAGATAATCAGCCCCAGCATTTT.